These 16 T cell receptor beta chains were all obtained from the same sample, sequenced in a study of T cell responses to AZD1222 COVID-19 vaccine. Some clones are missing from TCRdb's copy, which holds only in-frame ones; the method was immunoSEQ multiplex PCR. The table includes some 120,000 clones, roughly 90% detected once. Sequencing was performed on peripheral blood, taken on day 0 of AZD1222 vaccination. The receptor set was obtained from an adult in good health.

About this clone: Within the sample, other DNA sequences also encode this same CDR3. The CDR3 is CASSLGTEAFF. The DNA of the CDR3 is TGCGCCAGCAGCTTGGGGACTGAAGCTTTCTTT. The chain uses TRBV5-1 and TRBJ1-1; D not resolved. From germline, CDR1 is SGHRS and CDR2 YFSETQ. This CDR3 is built from 11 residues. Trimming removed 0 bases from V and 5 bases from J, with 2 bases in between.

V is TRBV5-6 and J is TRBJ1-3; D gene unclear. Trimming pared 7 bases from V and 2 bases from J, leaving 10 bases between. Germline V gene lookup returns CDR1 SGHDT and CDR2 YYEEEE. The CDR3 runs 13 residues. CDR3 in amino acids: CASLDRPGNTIYF. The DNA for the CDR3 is TGTGCCAGCCTCGACCGGCCTGGAAACACCATATATTTT.

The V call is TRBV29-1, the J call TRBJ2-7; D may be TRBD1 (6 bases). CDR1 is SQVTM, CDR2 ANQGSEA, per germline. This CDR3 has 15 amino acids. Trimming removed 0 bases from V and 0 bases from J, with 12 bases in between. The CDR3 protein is CSVEEADRPSYEQYF. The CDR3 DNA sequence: TGCAGCGTTGAAGAAGCGGACAGACCCTCCTACGAGCAGTACTTC.

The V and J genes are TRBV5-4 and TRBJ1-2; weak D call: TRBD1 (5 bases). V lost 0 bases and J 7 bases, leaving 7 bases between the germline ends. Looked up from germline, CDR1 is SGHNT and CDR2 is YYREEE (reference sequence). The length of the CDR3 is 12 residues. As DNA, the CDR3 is TGTGCCAGCAGCTTGGCCCAGGGTGGCTACACCTTC. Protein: CASSLAQGGYTF. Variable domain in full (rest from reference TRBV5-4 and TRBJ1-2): ETGVTQSPTHLIKTRGQQVTLRCSSQSGHNTVSWYQQALGQGPQFIFQYYREEENGRGNFPPRFSGLQFPNYSSELNVNALELDDSALYLCASSLAQGGYTFGSGTRLTVV.

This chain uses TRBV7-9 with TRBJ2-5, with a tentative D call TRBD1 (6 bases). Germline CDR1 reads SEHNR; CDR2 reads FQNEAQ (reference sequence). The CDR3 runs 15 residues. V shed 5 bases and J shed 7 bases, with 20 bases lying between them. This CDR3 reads CASSADSSRIRTQYF. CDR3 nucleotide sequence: TGTGCCAGCAGCGCGGACAGCAGCAGGATAAGGACCCAGTACTTC. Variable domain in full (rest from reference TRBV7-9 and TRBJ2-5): DTGVSQNPRHKITKRGQNVTFRCDPISEHNRLYWYRQTLGQGPEFLTYFQNEAQLEKSRLLSDRFSAERPKGSFSTLEIQRTEQGDSAMYLCASSADSSRIRTQYFGPGTRLLVL.

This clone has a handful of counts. The CDR3 nucleotides are TGTGCCAGCAGCCCGAGGCAGGGAACAAGTTCACCCCTCCACTTT. Encoded protein: CASSPRQGTSSPLHF. The chain has TRBV3-1 (or the pseudogene TRBV3-2) and TRBJ1-6, with a tentative D call TRBD1 (5 bases). The V gene lost 4 bases and the J gene lost 9 bases, with 16 bases spanning the gap. This CDR3 has 15 amino acids. Germline V CDR1 and CDR2: LGHDT, YNNKEL (reference sequence).

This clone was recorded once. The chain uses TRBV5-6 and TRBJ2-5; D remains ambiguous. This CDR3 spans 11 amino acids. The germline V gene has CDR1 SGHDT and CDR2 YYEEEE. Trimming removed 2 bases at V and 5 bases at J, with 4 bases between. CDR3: CASSFRETQYF. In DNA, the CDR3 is TGTGCCAGCAGCTTTAGGGAGACCCAGTACTTC.

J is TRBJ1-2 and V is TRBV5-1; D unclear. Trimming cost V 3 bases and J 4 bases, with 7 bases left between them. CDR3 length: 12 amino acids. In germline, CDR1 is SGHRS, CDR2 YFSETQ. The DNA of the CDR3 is TGCGCCAGCAGCTCGGACGGCTATGGCTACACCTTC. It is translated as CASSSDGYGYTF.

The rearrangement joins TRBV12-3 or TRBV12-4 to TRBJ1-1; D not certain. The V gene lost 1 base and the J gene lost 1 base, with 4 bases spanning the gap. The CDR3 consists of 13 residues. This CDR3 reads CASSLGTNTEAFF. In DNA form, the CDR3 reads TGTGCCAGCAGTTTAGGCACGAACACTGAAGCTTTCTTT.

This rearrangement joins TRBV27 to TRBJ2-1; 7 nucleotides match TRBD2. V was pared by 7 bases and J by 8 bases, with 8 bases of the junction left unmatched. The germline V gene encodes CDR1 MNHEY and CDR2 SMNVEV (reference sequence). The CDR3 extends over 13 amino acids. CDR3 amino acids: CASIRGGGYEQFF. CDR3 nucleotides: TGTGCCAGCATCCGCGGCGGGGGATATGAGCAGTTCTTC.

The CDR3 DNA reads TGTGCCAGCACCCCACAGGGATACTATGGCTACACCTTC. Translating it yields CASTPQGYYGYTF. J is TRBJ1-2 and V is TRBV5-4; maybe TRBD1 (6 bases). The germline V and J ends were trimmed by 6 bases and 3 bases, with 12 bases remaining between them. There are 13 residues in the CDR3. Germline loops: CDR1 SGHNT, CDR2 YYREEE (reference sequence).

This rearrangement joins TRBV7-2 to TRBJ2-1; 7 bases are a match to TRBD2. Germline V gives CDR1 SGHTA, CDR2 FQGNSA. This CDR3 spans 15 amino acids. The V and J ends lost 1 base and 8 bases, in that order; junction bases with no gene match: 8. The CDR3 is CASSLGLAHGDEQFF. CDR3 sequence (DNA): TGTGCCAGCAGCTTAGGACTAGCCCACGGCGATGAGCAGTTCTTC.

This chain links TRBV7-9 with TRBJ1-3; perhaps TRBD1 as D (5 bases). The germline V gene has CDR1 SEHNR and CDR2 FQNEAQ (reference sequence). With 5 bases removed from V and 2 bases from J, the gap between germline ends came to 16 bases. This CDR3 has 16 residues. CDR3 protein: CASSNQTGGTGNTIYF. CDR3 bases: TGTGCCAGCAGCAACCAAACGGGGGGGACTGGAAACACCATATATTTT.

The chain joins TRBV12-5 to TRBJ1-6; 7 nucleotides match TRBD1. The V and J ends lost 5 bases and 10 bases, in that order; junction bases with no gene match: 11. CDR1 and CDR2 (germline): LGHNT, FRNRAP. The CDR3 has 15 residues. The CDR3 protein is CASGIPTGFRSPLHF. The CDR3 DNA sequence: TGTGCTAGTGGTATACCGACAGGGTTTCGGTCACCCCTCCACTTT.

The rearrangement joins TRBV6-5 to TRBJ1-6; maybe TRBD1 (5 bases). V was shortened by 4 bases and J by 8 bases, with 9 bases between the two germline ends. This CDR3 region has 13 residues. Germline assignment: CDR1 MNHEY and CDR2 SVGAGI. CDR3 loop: CASSSPGYSPLHF. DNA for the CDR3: TGTGCCAGCAGTTCGCCAGGGTATTCACCCCTCCACTTT.

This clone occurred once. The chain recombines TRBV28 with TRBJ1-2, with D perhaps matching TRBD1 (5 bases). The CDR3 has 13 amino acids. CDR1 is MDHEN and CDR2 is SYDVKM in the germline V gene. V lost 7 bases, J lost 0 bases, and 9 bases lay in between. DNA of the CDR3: TGTGCCAGCAAGCAGGGAGCTAACTATGGCTACACCTTC. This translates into CASKQGANYGYTF.